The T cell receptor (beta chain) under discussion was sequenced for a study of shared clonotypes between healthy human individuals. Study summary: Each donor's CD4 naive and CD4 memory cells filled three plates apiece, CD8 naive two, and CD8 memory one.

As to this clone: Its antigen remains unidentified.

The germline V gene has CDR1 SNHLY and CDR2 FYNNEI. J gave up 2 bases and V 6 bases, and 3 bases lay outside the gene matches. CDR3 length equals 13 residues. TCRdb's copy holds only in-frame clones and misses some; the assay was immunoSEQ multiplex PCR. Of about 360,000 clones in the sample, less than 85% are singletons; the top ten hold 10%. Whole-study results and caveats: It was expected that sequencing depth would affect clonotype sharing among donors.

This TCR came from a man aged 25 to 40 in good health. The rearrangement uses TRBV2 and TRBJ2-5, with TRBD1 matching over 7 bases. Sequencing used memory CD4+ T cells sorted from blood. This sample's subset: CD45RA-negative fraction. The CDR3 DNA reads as TGTGCCAGCAGCAGGGACAGACAAGAGACCCAGTACTTC. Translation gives CASSRDRQETQYF. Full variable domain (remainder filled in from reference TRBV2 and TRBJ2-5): EPEVTQTPSHQVTQMGQEVILRCVPISNHLYFYWYRQILGQKVEFLVSFYNNEISEKSEIFDDQFSVERPDGSNFTLKIRSTKLEDSAMYFCASSRDRQETQYFGPGTRLLVL.